Judged by abundance, the clone carrying this T cell receptor (beta chain) is medium-sized. The sample comes from a study of T cell repertoires in aging, cancer and after chemotherapy. TCR beta rearrangements were amplified from peripheral blood genomic DNA. Rearranged V-D-J TRB sequences were amplified with a mixed TRB-A/B primer pool. MiXCR was run by TCRdb on the multiplex PCR reads, yielding one entry per CDR3 protein. This table holds fewer than 12,000 distinct CDR3 sequences, over 30% found once. Germline V gene lookup returns CDR1 SGHNT and CDR2 YENEEA. V lost 5 bases, J lost 13 bases, and 24 bases lay in between. CDR3 length: 16 amino acids.

The chain employs TRBV11-3 and TRBJ1-6; perhaps TRBD1 as D (5 bases). The specimen was blood. This TCR was sampled from a human donor in good health. CDR3 amino acids: CASSRGGDGEASPLHF. The CDR3 DNA follows: TGTGCCAGCAGCAGGGGTGGCGACGGAGAGGCTTCCCCCCTCCACTTT.